The subject of this entry is one T cell receptor beta chain. CDR1 is SGHTS and CDR2 is YDEGEE in the germline V gene. CDR3 length equals 12 residues. Trimming left V 1 base short and J 5 bases short, with 6 bases between. The data were obtained in a study of CD8 T cell repertoires and HIV-1 epitope variants. TCRdb's table, derived via immunoSEQ multiplex PCR, lists solely in-frame clones and lacks some. Counted here are 80,000 to 95,000 clones, almost 75% occurring once; the ten biggest clones make up roughly 24%. This clonotype originated in a male donor with HIV. The genes are TRBV5-8 and TRBJ1-2; D remains unclear. Sequencing was performed on uncultured baseline CD8+ T cells from peripheral blood mononuclear cells (PBMCs). This CDR3 is CASSLNFYGYTF. The CDR3 DNA follows: TGTGCCAGCAGCTTGAATTTTTATGGCTACACCTTC.